The 9 T cell receptor beta chains below come from one sample, sequenced in a study of early T cells in non-severe SARS-CoV-2 infection (dated by TCRdb to 2020 to 2023). Library method: 5' RACE. Reads for this sample came from a NextSeq 500. TCRdb itself trimmed the public reads at Q25 with fastp, ran MiXCR and retained productive beta chains. Each CDR3 protein appears once, grouped with its most common genes and DNA. The sample yields fewer than 80,000 distinct CDR3 sequences; 9% to 15% were counted once. The top ten clonotypes cover 3.9% of the sample. Material for sequencing was whole blood. The receptors come from an adult who was a healthcare worker with PCR-confirmed SARS-CoV-2 infection or an uninfected control (not recorded which).

The chain carries TRBV6-6 and TRBJ2-3; D perhaps matches TRBD1 (6 bases). The germline CDR1 and CDR2 sequences are MNHNY and SVGAGI (reference sequence). This CDR3 region has 16 residues. V was clipped by 0 bases and J by 4 bases, with 14 bases between them. CDR3 in amino acids: CASSYSGQRGADTQYF. In DNA, the CDR3 is TGTGCCAGCAGTTACTCGGGACAAAGGGGCGCAGATACGCAGTATTTT.

This clonotype was counted between two and nine times. The chain joins TRBV20-1 to TRBJ2-5, with 10 bases lining up with TRBD2. From germline, CDR1 is DFQATT and CDR2 SNEGSKA (reference sequence). The CDR3 covers 16 residues. V shed 2 bases and J 4 bases; nucleotides not matched to a gene: 10. The CDR3 DNA reads TGCAGTGCTAGACAGGCTAGCGGGAGAGAATTAGAGACCCAGTACTTC. It specifies CSARQASGRELETQYF.

This clonotype has ten or more counts. The J gene is TRBJ2-3, the V gene TRBV7-6, with TRBD2 identical over 8 bases. This CDR3 spans 14 amino acids. CDR1 is SGHVS, CDR2 FNYEAQ, per germline. The ends lost 5 bases at V and 1 base at J; junction bases unmatched: 2. The CDR3 coding sequence is TGTGCCAGCAGCAAGACTAGCGGCACAGATACGCAGTATTTT. Translation gives CASSKTSGTDTQYF.

The CDR3 coding sequence is TGCAGTGCGCGGTTACAGGGTTTCGTGAACCGGAACTACGAGCAGTACTTC. Translated, it gives CSARLQGFVNRNYEQYF. The chain combines TRBV20-1 with TRBJ2-7, with D possibly TRBD1 on 6 matching bases. The V end lost 6 bases, the J end lost 3 bases, and 27 bases lay between the germline ends. The CDR3 runs to 17 residues. The germline V gene has CDR1 DFQATT and CDR2 SNEGSKA (reference sequence).

Concerning this clonotype: One base away lies a much larger clone, so this may be a sequencing read error. V gene TRBV20-1 combines with J gene TRBJ2-3; D is possibly TRBD2 (6 bases). This CDR3 is 17 amino acids long. Germline loops: CDR1 DFQATT, CDR2 SNEGSKA (reference sequence). V lost 1 base to trimming and J lost 5 bases, with 22 bases between them. The CDR3 bases are TGCAGTGCTAGAGGGATTAGCGGTTTCATGGGTGGAGATACGCAGTATTTT. Encoded protein: CSARGISGFMGGDTQYF.

This clonotype was seen only a few times. The genes are TRBV9 and TRBJ2-1, with 10 nucleotides matching TRBD2. Trimming removed 0 bases from V and 10 bases from J; junction bases left unmatched: 1. The CDR3 spans 13 residues. In germline, CDR1 is SGDLS, CDR2 YYNGEE. CDR3 amino acids: CASSVGSGGEQFF. CDR3 nucleotide sequence: TGTGCCAGCAGCGTAGGTAGCGGGGGGGAGCAGTTCTTC.

The V and J genes are TRBV20-1 and TRBJ2-1, with 7 bases matching TRBD2. Germline-derived CDR1 and CDR2 are DFQATT and SNEGSKA (reference sequence). The trim removed 2 bases at V and 3 bases at J, leaving 13 bases unmatched. The CDR3 spans 17 residues. The DNA of the CDR3 is TGCAGTGCTAGACAGACTAGCTCACTAGTTTTCTACAATGAGCAGTTCTTC. Its translation is CSARQTSSLVFYNEQFF.

This clonotype was detected many times. This rearrangement joins TRBV9 to TRBJ2-5, with D possibly TRBD1 on 6 matching bases. The CDR3 has 15 amino acids. Trimming shortened V by 4 bases and J by 4 bases, and 17 bases separated the two germline ends. CDR1 and CDR2 (germline): SGDLS, YYNGEE. The DNA for the CDR3 is TGTGCCAGCAGCTCAGGGGCCACTAGGGGAGAGACCCAGTACTTC. Translated, it gives CASSSGATRGETQYF.

This clonotype is deemed medium-sized (0.01 to 0.1%). This chain links TRBV7-3 with TRBJ2-1, with 9 nucleotides matching TRBD2. The CDR3 runs 15 residues. Looked up from germline, CDR1 is SGHTA and CDR2 is FQGTGA. V lost 2 bases and J lost 9; bases outside the gene matches: 8. In DNA form, the CDR3 reads TGTGCCAGCAGCTTAGGCGGGAGGGCCCGCAGTGAGCAGTTCTTC. Translating it yields CASSLGGRARSEQFF.